This T cell receptor (beta chain) derives from a study of T-cell memory formation after mild COVID-19. Overall study results and limits: Detection of some responders pre-infection suggested pre-existing cross-reactive memory T cells participated.

MiXCR, run by TCRdb on the 5' RACE reads, gives a single entry per CDR3 protein. Among 120,000 or so distinct CDR3 sequences listed, approximately 15% were seen once. This clonotype was counted many times. As yet, its antigen is unknown. V was shortened by 4 bases and J by 2 bases, with 8 bases between the two germline ends. Germline loops: CDR1 SGDLS, CDR2 YYNGEE. The CDR3 contains 13 residues. This receptor was obtained from a man between 18 and 35 years old who had mild COVID-19 (a few samples of this study predate the infection). Cell type and time point are not known. The chain has TRBV9 and TRBJ2-3, with D unresolved. The sample was PBMCs or a T cell subset sorted from them (not recorded which). The DNA of the CDR3 is TGTGCCAGCAGCTTTCGAGTCACAGATACGCAGTATTTT. It codes for CASSFRVTDTQYF.